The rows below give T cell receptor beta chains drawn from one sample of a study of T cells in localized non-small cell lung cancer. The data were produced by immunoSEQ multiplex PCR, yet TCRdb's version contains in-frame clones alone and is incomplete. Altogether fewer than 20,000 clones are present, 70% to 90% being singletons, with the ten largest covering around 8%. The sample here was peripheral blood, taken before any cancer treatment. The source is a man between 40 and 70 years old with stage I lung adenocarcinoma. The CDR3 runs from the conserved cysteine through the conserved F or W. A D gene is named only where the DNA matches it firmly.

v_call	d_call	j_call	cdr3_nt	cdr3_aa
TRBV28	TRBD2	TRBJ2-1	TGTGCCACCCTCGGGACTAGACTAAGCAATTCCTACAATGAGCAGTTCTTC	CATLGTRLSNSYNEQFF
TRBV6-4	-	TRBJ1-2	TGTGCCAGCCAGGGAATGGGTGGCTACACCTTC	CASQGMGGYTF
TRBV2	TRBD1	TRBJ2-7	TGTGCCAGCAGCACAGGGGTCTCCTACGAGCAGTACTTC	CASSTGVSYEQYF
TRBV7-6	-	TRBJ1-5	TGTGCCAGCAGCCCCAACGTAGGAACTAGCAATCAGCCCCAGCATTTT	CASSPNVGTSNQPQHF
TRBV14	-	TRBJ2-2	TGTGCCAGCAGCCCGTTTCCGTTGCCCGGGGAGCTGTTTTTT	CASSPFPLPGELFF
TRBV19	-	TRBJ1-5	TGTGCCAGTAGGATACAGGGACCAAGCAATCAGCCCCAGCATTTT	CASRIQGPSNQPQHF
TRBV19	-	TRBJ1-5	TGTGCCAGTAGGGAGTACATCAATCAGCCCCAGCATTTT	CASREYINQPQHF
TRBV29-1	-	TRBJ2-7	TGCAGCGTTGAGACAGGATTTACCCACGAGCAGTACTTC	CSVETGFTHEQYF
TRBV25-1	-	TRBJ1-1	TGTGCCAGCAGCCCCCGAGGAGGGGAAGCTTTCTTT	CASSPRGGEAFF
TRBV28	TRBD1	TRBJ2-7	TGTGCCAGCAGACCCGGGACAGGGAACTCCTACGAGCAGTACTTC	CASRPGTGNSYEQYF
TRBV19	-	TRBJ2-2	TGTGCCAGTAGGCTGTCAAGCGGAACCGGGGAGCTGTTTTTT	CASRLSSGTGELFF
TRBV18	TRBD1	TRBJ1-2	TGTGCCAGCTCACCAGGGACAGTGAACTATGGCTACACCTTC	CASSPGTVNYGYTF
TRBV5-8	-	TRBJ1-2	TGTGCCAGCAGCTTGCGGGGTAGTGGCTACACCTTC	CASSLRGSGYTF
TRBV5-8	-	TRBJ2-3	TGTGCCAGCGGGCCCCAGGTCACGACAGATACGCAGTATTTT	CASGPQVTTDTQYF
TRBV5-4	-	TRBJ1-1	TGTGCCAGCAGCGTGGGAGGCGGTGCTGAAGCTTTCTTT	CASSVGGGAEAFF
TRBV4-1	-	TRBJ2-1	TGCGCCAGCAGCCAACCCGGGTACAATGAGCAGTTCTTC	CASSQPGYNEQFF
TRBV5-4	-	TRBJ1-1	TGTGCCAGCAGCCCCGGGGGGGGGCAGGTAGAGAACACTGAAGCTTTCTTT	CASSPGGGQVENTEAFF
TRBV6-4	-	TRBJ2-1	TGTGCCAGCAAACAGGGAAACCAAAACAATGAGCAGTTCTTC	CASKQGNQNNEQFF
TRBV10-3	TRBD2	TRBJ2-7	TGTGCCATCAGTGAGCCACGACTAGCGGGAGGGGGAGAGCAGTACTTC	CAISEPRLAGGGEQYF
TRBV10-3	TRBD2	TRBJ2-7	TGTGCCATCAGTGGGGGGACTAGCGGCACCTACGAGCAGTACTTC	CAISGGTSGTYEQYF
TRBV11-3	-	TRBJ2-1	TGTGCCAGCAATAAGGGTACCTCCTACAATGAGCAGTTCTTC	CASNKGTSYNEQFF